This T cell receptor (beta chain) was identified in a study of human T cells and chemical hapten exposure. Findings and limits, study-wide: The study found expanded TCRs formed significantly more large CDR3 similarity clusters than controls. Donors in the study had alopecia, meaning their immune response may differ from healthy people's.

Noted time point: pre-sensitization, week 0. Treatment described: therapeutic diphenylcyclopropenone sensitization with weekly scalp DPC. At every patch-test visit, blood was drawn before the patch test was applied. A word on this clonotype: The antigen remains undetermined.

TCRdb reprocessed the RACE reads with MiXCR, giving one entry per CDR3 protein. The repertoire holds roughly 380,000 distinct CDR3 sequences, approximately 5.1% seen once, with 2.6% in the top ten. Per germline, CDR1 SGHAT and CDR2 FQNNGV. The CDR3 has 15 residues. Trimming cost V 5 bases and J 2 bases; bases outside gene matches: 7. The gene calls are TRBV11-2 and TRBJ2-3, with 7 bases aligning to TRBD2. Sequences were derived from whole blood, sampled in connection with sensitization to the hapten diphenylcyclopropenone (DPC). The source is a woman aged 50 to 60 with alopecia areata. Some clones in this sample may be carry-over from other donors' samples. The CDR3: CASSPYGTNTDTQYF. CDR3 nucleotide sequence: TGTGCCAGCAGCCCCTACGGGACTAACACAGATACGCAGTATTTT.